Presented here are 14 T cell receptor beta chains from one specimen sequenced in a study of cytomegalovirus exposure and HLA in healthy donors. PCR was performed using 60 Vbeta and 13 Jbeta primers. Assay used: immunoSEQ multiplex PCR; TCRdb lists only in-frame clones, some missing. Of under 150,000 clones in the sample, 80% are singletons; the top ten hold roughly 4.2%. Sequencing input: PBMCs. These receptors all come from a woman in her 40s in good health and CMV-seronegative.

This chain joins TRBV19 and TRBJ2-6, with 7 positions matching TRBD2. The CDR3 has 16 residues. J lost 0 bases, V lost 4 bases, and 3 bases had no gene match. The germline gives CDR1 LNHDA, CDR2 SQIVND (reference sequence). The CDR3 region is CASSRTRSSGANVLTF. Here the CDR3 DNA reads TGTGCCAGTAGTAGGACTAGGAGCTCTGGGGCCAACGTCCTGACTTTC.

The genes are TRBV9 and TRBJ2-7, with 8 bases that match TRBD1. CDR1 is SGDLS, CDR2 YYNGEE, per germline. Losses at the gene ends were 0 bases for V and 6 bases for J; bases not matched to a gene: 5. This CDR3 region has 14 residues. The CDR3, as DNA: TGTGCCAGCAGCGTAGAGTGGACAGGGAGCGAGCAGTACTTC. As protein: CASSVEWTGSEQYF.

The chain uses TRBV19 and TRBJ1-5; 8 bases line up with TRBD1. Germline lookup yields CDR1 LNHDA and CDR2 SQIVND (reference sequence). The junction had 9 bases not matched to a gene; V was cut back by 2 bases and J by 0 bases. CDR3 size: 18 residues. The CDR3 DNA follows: TGTGCCAGTAGTATAATGGCAGGGGGCCCCTATAGCAATCAGCCCCAGCATTTT. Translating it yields CASSIMAGGPYSNQPQHF.

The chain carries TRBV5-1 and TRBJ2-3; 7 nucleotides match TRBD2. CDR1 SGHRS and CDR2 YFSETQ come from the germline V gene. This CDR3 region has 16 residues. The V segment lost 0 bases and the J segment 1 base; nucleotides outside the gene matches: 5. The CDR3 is CASSLGDSGGTDTQYF. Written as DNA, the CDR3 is TGCGCCAGCAGCTTGGGAGACAGCGGGGGCACAGATACGCAGTATTTT.

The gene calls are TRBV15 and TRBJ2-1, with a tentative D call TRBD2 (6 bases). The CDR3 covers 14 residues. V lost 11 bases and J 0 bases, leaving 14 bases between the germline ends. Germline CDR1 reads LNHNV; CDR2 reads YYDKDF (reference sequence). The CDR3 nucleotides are TGTGCCGTCTGGGACTCGAGCTCCTACAATGAGCAGTTCTTC. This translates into CAVWDSSSYNEQFF. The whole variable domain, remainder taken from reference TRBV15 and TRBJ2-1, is DAMVIQNPRYQVTQFGKPVTLSCSQTLNHNVMYWYQQKSSQAPKLLFHYYDKDFNNEADTPDNFQSRRPNTSFCFLDIRSPGLGDTAMYLCAVWDSSSYNEQFFGPGTRLTVL.

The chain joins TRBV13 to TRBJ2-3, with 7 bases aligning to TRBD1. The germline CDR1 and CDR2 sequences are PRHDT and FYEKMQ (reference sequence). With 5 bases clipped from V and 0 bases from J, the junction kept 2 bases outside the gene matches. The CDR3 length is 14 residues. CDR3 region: CASSDRASTDTQYF. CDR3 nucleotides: TGTGCCAGCAGCGACAGGGCGAGCACAGATACGCAGTATTTT. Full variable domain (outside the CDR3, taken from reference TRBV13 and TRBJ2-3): AAGVIQSPRHLIKEKRETATLKCYPIPRHDTVYWYQQGPGQDPQFLISFYEKMQSDKGSIPDRFSAQQFSDYHSELNMSSLELGDSALYFCASSDRASTDTQYFGPGTRLTVL.

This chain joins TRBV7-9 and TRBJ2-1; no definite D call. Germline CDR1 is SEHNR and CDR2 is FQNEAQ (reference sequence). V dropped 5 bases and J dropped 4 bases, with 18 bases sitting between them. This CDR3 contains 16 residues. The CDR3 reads CASSRRSSEKYNEQFF. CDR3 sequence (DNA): TGTGCCAGCAGCCGTCGTTCCTCTGAGAAGTACAATGAGCAGTTCTTC. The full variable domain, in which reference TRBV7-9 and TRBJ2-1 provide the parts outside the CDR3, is DTGVSQNPRHKITKRGQNVTFRCDPISEHNRLYWYRQTLGQGPEFLTYFQNEAQLEKSRLLSDRFSAERPKGSFSTLEIQRTEQGDSAMYLCASSRRSSEKYNEQFFGPGTRLTVL.

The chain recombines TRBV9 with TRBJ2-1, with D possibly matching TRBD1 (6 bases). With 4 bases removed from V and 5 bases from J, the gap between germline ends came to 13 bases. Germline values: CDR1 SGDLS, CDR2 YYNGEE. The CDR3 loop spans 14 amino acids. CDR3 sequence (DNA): TGTGCCAGCAGCCCCCGGGACATAAACAATGAGCAGTTCTTC. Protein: CASSPRDINNEQFF.

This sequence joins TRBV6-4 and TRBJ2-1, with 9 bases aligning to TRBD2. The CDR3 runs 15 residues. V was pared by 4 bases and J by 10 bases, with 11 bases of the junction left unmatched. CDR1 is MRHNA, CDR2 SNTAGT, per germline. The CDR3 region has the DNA TGTGCCAGCAGTGCCGGCGTAGCGGGAGAATTAGAGCAGTTCTTC. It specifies CASSAGVAGELEQFF.

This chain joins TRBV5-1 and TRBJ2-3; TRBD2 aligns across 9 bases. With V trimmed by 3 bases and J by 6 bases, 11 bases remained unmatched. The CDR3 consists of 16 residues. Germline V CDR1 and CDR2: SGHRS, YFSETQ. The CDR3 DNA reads TGCGCCAGCAGCTCGAATGGCGGGGGGGCCAGGGATACGCAGTATTTT. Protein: CASSSNGGGARDTQYF.

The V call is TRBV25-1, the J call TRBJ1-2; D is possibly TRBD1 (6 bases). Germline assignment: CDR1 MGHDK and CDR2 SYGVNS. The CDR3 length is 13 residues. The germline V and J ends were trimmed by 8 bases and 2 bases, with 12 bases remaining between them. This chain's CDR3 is CASRRGQNYGYTF. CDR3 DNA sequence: TGTGCCAGCCGCAGGGGCCAAAACTATGGCTACACCTTC.

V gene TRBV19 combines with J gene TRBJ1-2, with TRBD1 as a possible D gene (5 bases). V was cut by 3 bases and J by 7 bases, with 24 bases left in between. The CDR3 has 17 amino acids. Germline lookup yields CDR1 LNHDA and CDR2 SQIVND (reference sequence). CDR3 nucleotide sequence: TGTGCCAGTAGTATGAGTGGCATGGAGGGGACGATGGCTGGCTACACCTTC. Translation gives CASSMSGMEGTMAGYTF.

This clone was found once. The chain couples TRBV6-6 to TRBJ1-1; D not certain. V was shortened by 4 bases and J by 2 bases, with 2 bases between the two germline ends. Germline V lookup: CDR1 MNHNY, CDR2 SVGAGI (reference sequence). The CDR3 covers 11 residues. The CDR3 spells CASSSNTEAFF. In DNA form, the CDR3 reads TGTGCCAGCAGTTCAAACACTGAAGCTTTCTTT.

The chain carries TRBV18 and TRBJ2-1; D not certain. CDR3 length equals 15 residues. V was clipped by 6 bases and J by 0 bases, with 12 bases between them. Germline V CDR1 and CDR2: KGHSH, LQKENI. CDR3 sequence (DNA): TGTGCCAGCTCGTATACACCTAGCTCCTACAATGAGCAGTTCTTC. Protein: CASSYTPSSYNEQFF.